Listed here are 17 T cell receptor beta chains from one sample, sequenced in a study of shared clonotypes between healthy human individuals. Repertoires were generated with immunoSEQ multiplex PCR, while TCRdb's copy carries only in-frame clones and drops some. The sample includes about 2.4 million clones, approximately 93% seen only once; the top ten take 0.36%. The sample taken for sequencing was naive CD4+ T cells from PBMCs. As to subset: CD45RA+ positively selected. These receptors were taken from a man younger than 35 in good health. Some clones in this sample may be carry-over from other donors' samples.

The V call is TRBV5-1, the J call TRBJ2-2; TRBD2 is a possible D gene (5 bases). The germline V and J ends were trimmed by 2 bases and 1 base, with 6 bases remaining between them. Per the germline V gene, CDR1 is SGHRS and CDR2 is YFSETQ. This CDR3 is built from 14 residues. CDR3 residues: CASSLAENTGELFF. The CDR3 DNA reads as TGCGCCAGCAGCTTAGCGGAGAACACCGGGGAGCTGTTTTTT.

This clone was seen a handful of times. This sample also contains other DNA sequences that code for the same CDR3. V gene TRBV7-9 combines with J gene TRBJ1-1, with D possibly matching TRBD1 (5 bases). This CDR3 contains 13 residues. V gave up 5 bases and J gave up 1 base, with 8 bases separating them. Germline CDR1 is SEHNR and CDR2 is FQNEAQ (reference sequence). CDR3 bases: TGTGCCAGCAGCGCCACAGGGAACACTGAAGCTTTCTTT. This sequence encodes CASSATGNTEAFF.

The chain employs TRBV6-1 and TRBJ2-2; D call uncertain. The V end lost 3 bases, the J end lost 3 bases, and 5 bases lay between the germline ends. This CDR3 region has 13 residues. Germline V CDR1 and CDR2: MNHNS, SASEGT. CDR3 bases: TGTGCCAGCAGTGACTCCTACACCGGGGAGCTGTTTTTT. Protein: CASSDSYTGELFF.

This clone was detected only once. This specimen includes other DNA sequences encoding the same CDR3. The V gene is TRBV25-1, the J gene TRBJ1-2; D uncertain. V was cut by 3 bases and J by 0 bases, with 5 bases left in between. The CDR3 totals 13 residues. CDR1 is MGHDK, CDR2 SYGVNS, per germline. CDR3 DNA: TGTGCCAGCAGTGACGGAGCTAACTATGGCTACACCTTC. This sequence encodes CASSDGANYGYTF.

Worth noting for this clone: This CDR3 is also generated by other DNA sequences in the sample. The gene calls are TRBV9 and TRBJ2-1; D ambiguous. The ends were cut back, 2 bases at V and 0 bases at J, with 6 bases in the middle. CDR1 and CDR2 (germline): SGDLS, YYNGEE. The CDR3 spans 14 residues. The CDR3 DNA sequence: TGTGCCAGCAGCGTGGGAAGCTCCTACAATGAGCAGTTCTTC. It codes for CASSVGSSYNEQFF.

This clone showed up just once. The chain employs TRBV5-4 and TRBJ2-6, with 7 bases that match TRBD1. The CDR3 runs 17 residues. Germline CDR1 and CDR2: SGHNT and YYREEE (reference sequence). Trimming cost V 4 bases and J 0 bases; bases outside gene matches: 7. The CDR3: CASSPGTVSSGANVLTF. In DNA, the CDR3 is TGTGCCAGCAGCCCGGGGACAGTTAGCTCTGGGGCCAACGTCCTGACTTTC. The full variable domain, in which reference TRBV5-4 and TRBJ2-6 provide the parts outside the CDR3, is ETGVTQSPTHLIKTRGQQVTLRCSSQSGHNTVSWYQQALGQGPQFIFQYYREEENGRGNFPPRFSGLQFPNYSSELNVNALELDDSALYLCASSPGTVSSGANVLTFGAGSRLTVL.

The rearrangement joins TRBV10-3 to TRBJ1-5, with D possibly being TRBD1 (5 bases). CDR1 ENHRY and CDR2 SYGVKD come from the germline V gene. V was trimmed by 5 bases and J by 5 bases, leaving 13 bases between them. The length of the CDR3 is 14 residues. The CDR3 loop is CAISKGEGDQPQHF. CDR3 in DNA: TGTGCCATCAGTAAAGGGGAAGGCGATCAGCCCCAGCATTTT.

This chain joins TRBV2 and TRBJ2-6, with D maybe TRBD2 (6 bases). V was pared by 6 bases and J by 4 bases, with 13 bases between. This CDR3 comprises 15 residues. Germline lookup yields CDR1 SNHLY and CDR2 FYNNEI. The CDR3 sequence is CASREDYAGANVLTF. The CDR3 DNA reads as TGTGCCAGCAGGGAGGACTACGCGGGGGCCAACGTCCTGACTTTC. Complete variable domain (other parts from reference TRBV2 and TRBJ2-6): EPEVTQTPSHQVTQMGQEVILRCVPISNHLYFYWYRQILGQKVEFLVSFYNNEISEKSEIFDDQFSVERPDGSNFTLKIRSTKLEDSAMYFCASREDYAGANVLTFGAGSRLTVL.

This clone was seen once. Here the CDR3 reads CASSWDRGGGPLHF. The CDR3 DNA follows: TGTGCCAGCAGTTGGGACAGGGGAGGTGGACCCCTCCACTTT. This chain links TRBV6-5 with TRBJ1-6, with TRBD1 matching 10 bases. The CDR3 totals 14 residues. The V and J ends lost 4 bases and 12 bases, in that order; junction bases with no gene match: 6. CDR1 is MNHEY, CDR2 SVGAGI, per germline.

V and J are TRBV28 and TRBJ2-7; D may correspond to TRBD1 or TRBD2 (6 bases each). The CDR3 is 15 residues long. V dropped 6 bases and J dropped 4 bases, with 19 bases sitting between them. Germline assignment: CDR1 MDHEN and CDR2 SYDVKM. The DNA for the CDR3 is TGTGCCAGCAGCCCCCCAGGGGCTGGGGGGTACGAGCAGTACTTC. Protein product: CASSPPGAGGYEQYF.

V gene TRBV5-1 combines with J gene TRBJ2-7; 7 bases match TRBD1. Germline V lookup: CDR1 SGHRS, CDR2 YFSETQ. V lost 4 bases to trimming and J lost 2 bases; unmatched junction nucleotides: 6. The CDR3 runs 14 residues. As DNA, the CDR3 is TGCGCCAGCAGCGGGCAGGGACAGACCTACGAGCAGTACTTC. Amino acid sequence: CASSGQGQTYEQYF.

The chain couples TRBV7-6 to TRBJ2-2, with D tentatively TRBD1 (6 bases). The germline V gene has CDR1 SGHVS and CDR2 FNYEAQ. The CDR3 sequence is 16 residues long. V shed 7 bases and J shed 0 bases, with 15 bases lying between them. The DNA of the CDR3 is TGTGCCAGCAACTTTGGGTCAGGGGCGAACACCGGGGAGCTGTTTTTT. It codes for CASNFGSGANTGELFF.

The CDR3 DNA follows: TGTGCCTGGAGTGTAGCTTCAGCTCTTAATTCACCCCTCCACTTT. This translates into CAWSVASALNSPLHF. The gene calls are TRBV30 and TRBJ1-6; D gene uncertain. Germline V gene sequence: CDR1 GTSNPN, CDR2 SVGIG (reference sequence). The CDR3 runs 15 residues. Trimming took 0 bases from V and 6 from J, leaving 12 bases between them.

The V and J genes are TRBV5-1 and TRBJ2-3; D is ambiguous. V was clipped by 4 bases and J by 4 bases, with 7 bases between them. The CDR3 extends over 12 amino acids. Germline CDR1 reads SGHRS; CDR2 reads YFSETQ. The DNA of the CDR3 is TGCGCCAGCAGCACACCGCCAGATACGCAGTATTTT. This gives the protein CASSTPPDTQYF.

The rearrangement uses TRBV30 and TRBJ1-5, with a tentative D call TRBD1 (6 bases). This CDR3 has 15 amino acids. Germline V gene data show CDR1 as GTSNPN and CDR2 as SVGIG (reference sequence). V dropped 2 bases and J dropped 6 bases, with 17 bases sitting between them. The CDR3 DNA reads as TGTGCCTGGAGTTCTCCCGCGGGGGCCACTCAGCCCCAGCATTTT. As protein: CAWSSPAGATQPQHF.

The chain has TRBV18 and TRBJ2-2; D is unresolved. CDR3 size: 15 residues. Trimming pared 4 bases from V and 2 bases from J, leaving 11 bases between. CDR1 and CDR2 (germline): KGHSH, LQKENI. CDR3 nucleotide sequence: TGTGCCAGCTCACAAAGGACCTTTAACACCGGGGAGCTGTTTTTT. It encodes CASSQRTFNTGELFF.

The V call is TRBV7-2, the J call TRBJ1-5, with 11 bases lining up with TRBD1. This CDR3 region has 17 residues. After removal of 1 base from V and 1 base from J, the junction contained 3 bases not matched to a gene. Germline values: CDR1 SGHTA, CDR2 FQGNSA. CDR3 protein: CASSLGTGGRSNQPQHF. The CDR3 DNA follows: TGTGCCAGCAGCTTAGGGACAGGGGGCCGGAGCAATCAGCCCCAGCATTTT. The variable domain in full, with the rest retrieved from reference TRBV7-2 and TRBJ1-5, is GAGVSQSPSNKVTEKGKDVELRCDPISGHTALYWYRQSLGQGLEFLIYFQGNSAPDKSGLPSDRFSAERTGGSVSTLTIQRTQQEDSAVYLCASSLGTGGRSNQPQHFGDGTRLSIL.